The 26 T cell receptor beta chains reported below all come from one sample, sequenced in a study of shared T cell receptors in the human thymus. Libraries were prepared by immunoSEQ multiplex PCR; TCRdb keeps only in-frame clonotypes and omits some of them. The data contain approximately 730,000 clones, roughly 85% of them singletons. The same sample was also studied in work on human thymus T cells.

Input material: thymocytes. Source of these receptors: a girl under three years old with a congenital heart defect.

The V call is TRBV9, the J call TRBJ2-5; 12 bases align to TRBD1. The germline gives CDR1 SGDLS, CDR2 YYNGEE. This CDR3 region has 18 residues. The ends lost 3 bases at V and 2 bases at J; junction bases unmatched: 11. The CDR3 DNA reads TGTGCCAGCAGCGCGGGGACAGGGGGCGCGATATTACAAGAGACCCAGTACTTC. It codes for CASSAGTGGAILQETQYF.

The chain carries TRBV2 and TRBJ2-3; 12 nucleotides align to TRBD2. CDR1 is SNHLY and CDR2 is FYNNEI in the germline V gene. This CDR3 region has 16 residues. The V and J ends lost 6 bases and 7 bases, in that order; junction bases with no gene match: 11. CDR3 amino acids: CASSPPSSGGDHTQYF. Here the CDR3 DNA reads TGTGCCAGCAGCCCCCCGTCTAGCGGGGGGGACCATACGCAGTATTTT.

In its sample, this clone was seen once. The chain has TRBV28 and TRBJ2-3; 13 bases map to TRBD2. This CDR3 contains 19 residues. Per the germline V gene, CDR1 is MDHEN and CDR2 is SYDVKM. Trimming removed 6 bases from V and 3 bases from J; junction bases left unmatched: 15. The CDR3 protein is CASRTLTSGGAFTTDTQYF. DNA of the CDR3: TGTGCCAGCAGAACCCTCACTAGCGGGGGGGCGTTTACGACAGATACGCAGTATTTT.

The V and J genes are TRBV19 and TRBJ2-5; a possible D gene is TRBD1 (5 bases). The CDR3 has 15 amino acids. Germline CDR1 LNHDA, CDR2 SQIVND (reference sequence). V dropped 2 bases and J dropped 3 bases, with 13 bases sitting between them. CDR3 sequence reads: CASSISPWTKETQYF. Here the CDR3 DNA reads TGTGCCAGTAGTATATCCCCGTGGACAAAAGAGACCCAGTACTTC.

The chain has TRBV29-1 and TRBJ1-2, with D perhaps matching TRBD1 (6 bases). Germline V CDR1 and CDR2: SQVTM, ANQGSEA. V was clipped by 6 bases and J by 5 bases, with 13 bases between them. This CDR3 contains 12 residues. CDR3 DNA sequence: TGCAGCGTCCCCGGGACACATTATGGCTACACCTTC. Its translation: CSVPGTHYGYTF. Supplemented by reference TRBV29-1 and TRBJ1-2, the full variable domain reads SAVISQKPSRDICQRGTSLTIQCQVDSQVTMMFWYRQQPGQSLTLIATANQGSEATYESGFVIDKFPISRPNLTFSTLTVSNMSPEDSSIYLCSVPGTHYGYTFGSGTRLTVV.

The DNA of the CDR3 is TGTGCCTGGAAATTAGGGGGCCAAGTACTCACTAATGAAAAACTGTTTTTT. This codes for CAWKLGGQVLTNEKLFF. The chain joins TRBV30 to TRBJ1-4; 7 bases map to TRBD1. This CDR3 is built from 17 residues. Germline V gives CDR1 GTSNPN, CDR2 SVGIG (reference sequence). J gave up 2 bases and V 4 bases, and 13 bases lay outside the gene matches.

The J gene is TRBJ1-1, the V gene TRBV9, with D perhaps TRBD1 (5 bases). CDR1 and CDR2 from the germline V gene are SGDLS and YYNGEE. With 0 bases removed from V and 3 bases from J, the gap between germline ends came to 21 bases. The CDR3 extends over 18 amino acids. CDR3 region: CASSVGLIGGGRDTEAFF. CDR3 bases: TGTGCCAGCAGCGTAGGTTTGATTGGGGGGGGTCGGGACACTGAAGCTTTCTTT.

V and J are TRBV5-1 and TRBJ2-7; a possible D gene is TRBD2 (6 bases). Germline V lookup: CDR1 SGHRS, CDR2 YFSETQ. V was shortened by 0 bases and J by 0 bases, with 10 bases between the two germline ends. This CDR3 has 15 residues. The CDR3: CASSLVGGFSYEQYF. The CDR3 coding sequence is TGCGCCAGCAGCTTGGTTGGGGGGTTCTCCTACGAGCAGTACTTC.

This chain joins TRBV4-3 and TRBJ2-5; tentative D call: TRBD2 (5 bases). CDR3 size: 17 residues. CDR1 is LGHNA and CDR2 is YSLEER in the germline V gene. Between the trimmed V and J ends, which lost 0 bases and 0 bases, there was a span of 14 bases. The CDR3 region is CASSQDPPRLHQETQYF. CDR3 DNA: TGCGCCAGCAGCCAAGATCCCCCCCGACTACACCAAGAGACCCAGTACTTC.

The CDR3 reads CASSPSRGPGETQYF. The CDR3 DNA sequence: TGTGCCAGCTCACCATCCAGGGGGCCCGGGGAGACCCAGTACTTC. J is TRBJ2-5 and V is TRBV18; 8 nucleotides line up with TRBD1. This CDR3 region has 15 residues. The J segment lost 5 bases and the V segment lost 2 bases, leaving 7 bases of the junction unmatched. The germline V gene encodes CDR1 KGHSH and CDR2 LQKENI.

The chain combines TRBV29-1 with TRBJ2-7; TRBD1 agrees at 8 bases. Germline V gene lookup returns CDR1 SQVTM and CDR2 ANQGSEA. This CDR3 is 13 amino acids long. V lost 4 bases to trimming and J lost 1 base; unmatched junction nucleotides: 3. CDR3 nucleotide sequence: TGCAGCGTTGGAGGACAGGGATCCTACGAGCAGTACTTC. This codes for CSVGGQGSYEQYF.

The chain carries TRBV5-1 and TRBJ1-1; TRBD1 matches at 7 bases. Losses at the gene ends were 6 bases for V and 1 base for J; bases not matched to a gene: 15. The CDR3 runs to 17 residues. Germline CDR1 SGHRS, CDR2 YFSETQ. The CDR3 reads CASIYLQGQNPNTEAFF. The CDR3 nucleotides are TGCGCCAGCATCTACCTACAGGGACAGAACCCGAACACTGAAGCTTTCTTT. Complete variable domain (other parts from reference TRBV5-1 and TRBJ1-1): KAGVTQTPRYLIKTRGQQVTLSCSPISGHRSVSWYQQTPGQGLQFLFEYFSETQRNKGNFPGRFSGRQFSNSRSEMNVSTLELGDSALYLCASIYLQGQNPNTEAFFGQGTRLTVV.

The table lists this clone with a count of one. V is TRBV14 and J is TRBJ2-6, with 7 bases matching TRBD1. Germline assignment: CDR1 SGHDN and CDR2 FVKESK. The V gene end was trimmed by 4 bases and the J gene end by 2 bases; junction bases not matched to a gene: 11. The CDR3 spans 18 residues. The CDR3 DNA sequence: TGTGCCAGCAGCCTGGCAGGAGTTGACAGGGCTGGGGCCAACGTCCTGACTTTC. This encodes CASSLAGVDRAGANVLTF.

V usage is TRBV10-1 and J usage is TRBJ1-2, with D perhaps TRBD1 (5 bases). The germline V and J ends were trimmed by 0 bases and 7 bases, with 12 bases remaining between them. CDR3 size: 14 residues. From germline, CDR1 is WNHNN and CDR2 SYGVQD (reference sequence). As DNA, the CDR3 is TGCGCCAGCAGTGAGTCGCGGCAGGGCGGTGGCTACACCTTC. It is translated as CASSESRQGGGYTF.

This chain connects TRBV5-6 to TRBJ1-1; D may be TRBD1 (5 bases). V lost 1 base to trimming and J lost 5 bases, with 12 bases between them. The CDR3 spans 14 residues. The germline V gene encodes CDR1 SGHDT and CDR2 YYEEEE. CDR3 region: CASSLPNRKTEAFF. The CDR3 coding sequence is TGTGCCAGCAGCTTGCCTAACAGGAAGACTGAAGCTTTCTTT.

This clone has a single count. The rearrangement links TRBV28 to TRBJ2-3, with 8 bases that match TRBD2. CDR1 is MDHEN, CDR2 SYDVKM, per germline. This CDR3 comprises 18 residues. Unmatched junction bases numbered 14, after V lost 5 bases and J lost 1 base. The CDR3 nucleotides read TGTGCCAGCAGTCCTAAGCATCCCGGGACTAGTGGCACAGATACGCAGTATTTT. It translates to CASSPKHPGTSGTDTQYF.

The rearrangement uses TRBV28 and TRBJ2-7; D is unclear. Trimming shortened V by 2 bases and J by 3 bases, and 17 bases separated the two germline ends. Germline assignment: CDR1 MDHEN and CDR2 SYDVKM. This CDR3 spans 16 amino acids. The CDR3 coding sequence is TGTGCCAGCAGTTTAAGCCCATCCATCCCATACTACGAGCAGTACTTC. It encodes CASSLSPSIPYYEQYF.

The chain has TRBV27 and TRBJ1-1; a possible D gene is TRBD1 (6 bases). The V end lost 6 bases, the J end lost 1 base, and 21 bases lay between the germline ends. This CDR3 is 17 amino acids long. In germline, CDR1 is MNHEY, CDR2 SMNVEV (reference sequence). The CDR3 reads CASSRLGGGLGNTEAFF. CDR3 bases: TGTGCCAGCAGCCGCCTCGGCGGGGGGCTAGGGAACACTGAAGCTTTCTTT.

A remark on this clone: Germline is not matched at one junction end, which may reflect a read error. The rearrangement links TRBV27 to TRBJ2-2, with 9 positions matching TRBD1. Germline CDR1 reads MNHEY; CDR2 reads SMNVEV (reference sequence). The CDR3 is made up of 18 amino acids. The CDR3 here is CASSLKGPGTGYTGDLFF. The CDR3 coding sequence is TGTGCCAGCAGTTTAAAGGGCCCGGGGACAGGGTACACCGGGGATCTGTTTTTT.

V and J are TRBV13 and TRBJ2-1, with 7 nucleotides matching TRBD1. The germline V gene has CDR1 PRHDT and CDR2 FYEKMQ (reference sequence). Losses at the gene ends were 6 bases for V and 2 bases for J; bases not matched to a gene: 4. The CDR3 runs 14 residues. In DNA, the CDR3 is TGTGCCAGCAGAGCCACAGGGGCCTACAATGAGCAGTTCTTC. This gives the protein CASRATGAYNEQFF.

V usage is TRBV9 and J usage is TRBJ2-5; D perhaps matches TRBD1 (6 bases). Germline V gene data show CDR1 as SGDLS and CDR2 as YYNGEE. V was shortened by 3 bases and J by 2 bases, with 11 bases between the two germline ends. This CDR3 spans 14 amino acids. CDR3 in amino acids: CASSGQAWQETQYF. As DNA, the CDR3 is TGTGCCAGCAGCGGACAGGCTTGGCAAGAGACCCAGTACTTC.

The rearrangement uses TRBV15 and TRBJ1-5; D may be TRBD1 (5 bases). The V end lost 5 bases, the J end lost 1 base, and 9 bases lay between the germline ends. CDR1 is LNHNV, CDR2 YYDKDF, per germline (reference sequence). This CDR3 is 14 amino acids long. In DNA form, the CDR3 reads TGTGCCACCAGCGGCCGACAGAGCAATCAGCCCCAGCATTTT. This translates into CATSGRQSNQPQHF.

The chain joins TRBV6-8 to TRBJ1-5; TRBD1 is a possible D gene (6 bases). The germline CDR1 and CDR2 sequences are MNHGY and SAAAGT. V gave up 8 bases and J gave up 3 bases, with 20 bases separating them. This CDR3 is 16 amino acids long. The CDR3: CASYQGRVGHNQPQHF. The CDR3 DNA sequence: TGTGCCAGCTACCAGGGGAGGGTGGGGCACAATCAGCCCCAGCATTTT.

The rearrangement links TRBV4-1 to TRBJ2-1; 7 bases fit TRBD1. Germline V lookup: CDR1 MGHRA, CDR2 YSYEKL. The CDR3 runs to 16 residues. Germline trimming cut 5 bases from V and 4 bases from J; bases unmatched to any gene: 11. CDR3 residues: CASSGARQGVYNEQFF. CDR3 nucleotide sequence: TGCGCCAGCAGCGGGGCGCGGCAGGGGGTGTACAATGAGCAGTTCTTC.

The rearrangement links TRBV6-6 to TRBJ2-3; D perhaps matches TRBD2 (7 bases). Germline V gives CDR1 MNHNY, CDR2 SVGAGI (reference sequence). The V and J ends lost 2 bases and 1 base respectively, with 13 bases between them. The CDR3 is 16 amino acids. CDR3 residues: CASSYGGAERTDTQYF. In nucleotides, the CDR3 is TGTGCCAGCAGTTACGGGGGGGCGGAGCGCACAGATACGCAGTATTTT.

J is TRBJ2-7 and V is TRBV14; TRBD1 agrees at 7 bases. The CDR3 runs 16 residues. The germline V gene has CDR1 SGHDN and CDR2 FVKESK. The V and J ends lost 1 base and 0 bases, in that order; junction bases with no gene match: 6. The DNA for the CDR3 is TGTGCCAGCAGCCAAGGTAGCAGGACAGGCTCCTACGAGCAGTACTTC. This codes for CASSQGSRTGSYEQYF. Variable domain in full (rest from reference TRBV14 and TRBJ2-7): EAGVTQFPSHSVIEKGQTVTLRCDPISGHDNLYWYRRVMGKEIKFLLHFVKESKQDESGMPNNRFLAERTGGTYSTLKVQPAELEDSGVYFCASSQGSRTGSYEQYFGPGTRLTVT.